This TCR beta chain was profiled in a study of shared clonotypes between healthy human individuals. Overall study: Per donor, three plates held CD4 naive cells, three held CD4 memory, two held CD8 naive and one held CD8 memory. Findings and limits, study-wide: Generally, estimated richness proved larger in naive subsets than it did in memory subsets.

The naive CD8 fraction comprised CD45RO-negative cells positively selected for CCR7 and excluded terminally differentiated effector memory CD45RA+ cells. Produced via immunoSEQ multiplex PCR; TCRdb's table is partial and in-frame only. The table has about 2 million clones, around 96% seen once. As concerns this clone: Antigen specificity is unknown.

The germline V gene has CDR1 SNHLY and CDR2 FYNNEI. The V and J ends lost 4 bases and 7 bases respectively, with 10 bases between them. The CDR3 runs to 13 residues. The source is a man aged 18 to 35 in good health. V usage is TRBV2 and J usage is TRBJ1-4, with TRBD1 as a possible D gene (5 bases). The sequenced sample was naive CD8+ T cells sorted from blood. This chain's CDR3 is CASSGEGFEKLFF. The CDR3 bases are TGTGCCAGCAGTGGGGAGGGGTTTGAAAAACTGTTTTTT.